Below, 29 T cell receptor beta chains from the same sample are listed, as sequenced in a study of shared clonotypes between healthy human individuals. Using immunoSEQ multiplex PCR, the repertoire was profiled, and TCRdb retains in-frame clones only, with some absent. The repertoire holds under 1,900,000 clones, with 98% as singletons. What was sequenced was naive CD4+ T cells sorted from blood. Subset of the sample: CD45RA+ positively selected. The origin of the receptors is a man aged 25-45 years in good health.

V is TRBV7-8 and J is TRBJ2-7; 7 nucleotides line up with TRBD1. The germline CDR1 and CDR2 sequences are SGHVS and FQNEAQ. V dropped 3 bases and J dropped 4; count of bases not matched to a gene: 9. The CDR3 runs 15 residues. The CDR3 spells CASSFSGTEKYEQYF. Here the CDR3 DNA reads TGTGCCAGCAGCTTCAGTGGGACAGAGAAGTACGAGCAGTACTTC.

CDR3 loop: CAISEPRTGREQYF. The CDR3 DNA follows: TGTGCCATCAGTGAGCCCAGGACAGGGCGCGAGCAGTACTTC. The V gene is TRBV10-3, the J gene TRBJ2-7, with 8 bases aligning to TRBD1. The J segment lost 6 bases and the V segment lost 2 bases, leaving 6 bases of the junction unmatched. The germline V gene encodes CDR1 ENHRY and CDR2 SYGVKD. CDR3 length: 14 residues.

This chain joins TRBV16 and TRBJ2-1, with TRBD2 matching over 7 bases. The CDR3 is made up of 19 amino acids. Germline assignment: CDR1 KGHSY and CDR2 FQNENV. V shed 2 bases, J shed 5 bases, and the junction held 18 bases outside the gene matches. The chain's CDR3 is CASSQMVGLVSRNDNEQFF. The CDR3 DNA is TGTGCCAGCAGCCAAATGGTCGGACTAGTGTCTCGGAACGACAATGAGCAGTTCTTC.

The rearrangement uses TRBV18 and TRBJ1-1, with D unclear. V lost 2 bases to trimming and J lost 0 bases, with 7 bases between them. Germline V gives CDR1 KGHSH, CDR2 LQKENI. This CDR3 comprises 14 residues. The CDR3 protein is CASSPALLNTEAFF. As DNA, the CDR3 is TGTGCCAGCTCACCAGCCTTATTGAACACTGAAGCTTTCTTT. Variable domain in full (rest from reference TRBV18 and TRBJ1-1): NAGVMQNPRHLVRRRGQEARLRCSPMKGHSHVYWYRQLPEEGLKFMVYLQKENIIDESGMPKERFSAEFPKEGPSILRIQQVVRGDSAAYFCASSPALLNTEAFFGQGTRLTVV.

The chain employs TRBV28 and TRBJ2-1, with TRBD2 matching 7 bases. CDR3 length equals 16 residues. The germline CDR1 and CDR2 sequences are MDHEN and SYDVKM. Losses at the gene ends were 7 bases for V and 8 bases for J; bases not matched to a gene: 17. The CDR3 loop is CASTLGGIRVYDEQFF. The CDR3, as DNA: TGTGCCAGCACCTTGGGGGGGATTCGTGTTTACGATGAGCAGTTCTTC.

J is TRBJ2-7 and V is TRBV5-1; D remains ambiguous. Trimming stripped 4 bases from V and 2 bases from J, with 10 bases between. The germline CDR1 and CDR2 sequences are SGHRS and YFSETQ. This CDR3 is 13 amino acids long. The CDR3 nucleotides read TGCGCCAGCAGCACAACTAACCCCTACGAGCAGTACTTC. Translation gives CASSTTNPYEQYF.

The rearrangement links TRBV7-2 to TRBJ2-2; 14 bases match TRBD2. Germline V lookup: CDR1 SGHTA, CDR2 FQGNSA. The J segment lost 8 bases and the V segment lost 5 bases, leaving 13 bases of the junction unmatched. The CDR3 runs 18 residues. CDR3 protein: CASSARAGLAGVRGELFF. The CDR3 DNA follows: TGTGCCAGCAGCGCTAGGGCGGGACTAGCGGGAGTTCGGGGGGAGCTGTTTTTT.

Worth noting for this clone: Different DNA sequences within this sample yield the same CDR3. The CDR3 DNA reads TGTGCCAGCAGTTTCACAGCTAACTATGGCTACACCTTC. The encoded protein is CASSFTANYGYTF. V and J are TRBV27 and TRBJ1-2; the D is unclear. The CDR3 loop spans 13 amino acids. Germline V gives CDR1 MNHEY, CDR2 SMNVEV (reference sequence). The germline V and J ends were trimmed by 3 bases and 0 bases, with 5 bases remaining between them.

This clone was seen just once. The chain recombines TRBV2 with TRBJ2-3; D call uncertain. Trimming left V 3 bases short and J 3 bases short, with 19 bases between. CDR1 SNHLY and CDR2 FYNNEI come from the germline V gene. The CDR3 consists of 17 residues. CDR3 sequence: CASSDSLGRVGTDTQYF. The CDR3 nucleotides read TGTGCCAGCAGTGACTCTCTCGGTAGGGTTGGTACAGATACGCAGTATTTT.

The V call is TRBV29-1, the J call TRBJ2-6; D not resolved. The V and J ends lost 7 bases and 0 bases respectively, with 10 bases between them. CDR1 is SQVTM, CDR2 ANQGSEA, per germline. This CDR3 spans 14 amino acids. The CDR3 DNA is TGCAGCGCCCAGGAAAACTCTGGGGCCAACGTCCTGACTTTC. Translated, it gives CSAQENSGANVLTF.

This rearrangement joins TRBV5-1 to TRBJ1-1, with D maybe TRBD1 (5 bases). The CDR3 length is 15 residues. Germline loops: CDR1 SGHRS, CDR2 YFSETQ. V was clipped by 1 base and J by 1 base, with 11 bases between them. The CDR3 protein is CASSLTVRENTEAFF. The CDR3 DNA sequence: TGCGCCAGCAGCTTGACAGTCAGGGAGAACACTGAAGCTTTCTTT.

The rearrangement links TRBV23-1 to TRBJ1-5, with a possible D match to TRBD1 (5 bases). TRBV23-1 is identified as an open reading frame with a role that is uncertain. Trimming took 5 bases from V and 2 from J, leaving 10 bases between them. The CDR3 has 14 residues. The CDR3 loop is CASSFDSRNQPQHF. Here the CDR3 DNA reads TGCGCCAGCAGTTTCGACAGTCGCAATCAGCCCCAGCATTTT.

The chain joins TRBV29-1 to TRBJ2-3; TRBD2 matches 9 bases. This CDR3 region has 17 residues. Trimming removed 2 bases from V and 3 bases from J; junction bases left unmatched: 12. Germline V gives CDR1 SQVTM, CDR2 ANQGSEA. Here the CDR3 reads CSVELHPSGVATDTQYF. DNA of the CDR3: TGCAGCGTTGAACTTCACCCTAGCGGGGTGGCGACAGATACGCAGTATTTT.

CDR3 nucleotides: TGCAGCGTTGGCCACCTTCAAGAGACCCAGTACTTC. Amino acid sequence: CSVGHLQETQYF. The rearrangement uses TRBV29-1 and TRBJ2-5; no definite D call. V was shortened by 4 bases and J by 2 bases, with 8 bases between the two germline ends. This CDR3 comprises 12 residues. Germline assignment: CDR1 SQVTM and CDR2 ANQGSEA.

This clone was observed once. V is TRBV5-4 and J is TRBJ2-1; D unresolved. Germline V CDR1 and CDR2: SGHNT, YYREEE (reference sequence). The V and J ends lost 5 bases and 6 bases respectively, with 21 bases between them. There are 16 residues in the CDR3. In DNA form, the CDR3 reads TGTGCCAGCAGGTTAGGTACCGGGCTAGATGGCAATGAGCAGTTCTTC. This codes for CASRLGTGLDGNEQFF.

The chain employs TRBV7-6 and TRBJ2-5, with D maybe TRBD2 (5 bases). This CDR3 has 15 residues. V was shortened by 3 bases and J by 5 bases, with 16 bases between the two germline ends. Germline CDR1 is SGHVS and CDR2 is FNYEAQ. CDR3 sequence (DNA): TGTGCCAGCAGCTTCACGGCGGGCTACGGGGAGACCCAGTACTTC. It encodes CASSFTAGYGETQYF.

The chain has TRBV4-2 and TRBJ2-7; D is ambiguous. Germline lookup yields CDR1 LGHNA and CDR2 YNFKEQ. With 0 bases removed from V and 0 bases from J, the gap between germline ends came to 9 bases. The CDR3 consists of 15 residues. CDR3 sequence: CASSQDSHSSYEQYF. The CDR3 bases are TGTGCCAGCAGCCAAGATAGTCACAGCTCCTACGAGCAGTACTTC.

The V and J genes are TRBV5-1 and TRBJ2-5, with D uncertain. Germline-derived CDR1 and CDR2 are SGHRS and YFSETQ. V shed 2 bases and J shed 2 bases, with 13 bases lying between them. This CDR3 has 15 residues. CDR3 loop: CASSFRNEKQETQYF. CDR3 coding DNA: TGCGCCAGCAGCTTTCGAAACGAGAAACAAGAGACCCAGTACTTC.

V is TRBV28 and J is TRBJ2-7, with 8 bases lining up with TRBD1. With V trimmed by 2 bases and J by 7 bases, 10 bases remained unmatched. The CDR3 is 15 amino acids. Germline V gene lookup returns CDR1 MDHEN and CDR2 SYDVKM. The CDR3 DNA is TGTGCCAGCAGTTTACCGACAGGGGTGTCTCAAGAGCAGTACTTC. The encoded protein is CASSLPTGVSQEQYF.

The rearrangement uses TRBV6-5 and TRBJ2-1; 7 nucleotides line up with TRBD2. The CDR3 totals 16 residues. The germline V gene encodes CDR1 MNHEY and CDR2 SVGAGI. V lost 4 bases and J lost 6; bases outside the gene matches: 12. The CDR3 DNA reads TGTGCCAGCAGTTTGACGGGAGGAAACACGTTCAATGAGCAGTTCTTC. Protein sequence: CASSLTGGNTFNEQFF.

This chain links TRBV11-3 with TRBJ2-3, with 12 bases aligning to TRBD2. The CDR3 has 17 amino acids. Looked up from germline, CDR1 is SGHNT and CDR2 is YENEEA. The junction had 8 bases not matched to a gene; V was cut back by 5 bases and J by 2 bases. CDR3 coding DNA: TGTGCCAGCAGCACGCGGACTAGCGGGACAGCCACAGATACGCAGTATTTT. Translation: CASSTRTSGTATDTQYF. Using reference TRBV11-3 and TRBJ2-3 for the parts outside the CDR3, the full variable domain is EAGVVQSPRYKIIEKKQPVAFWCNPISGHNTLYWYLQNLGQGPELLIRYENEEAVDDSQLPKDRFSAERLKGVDSTLKIQPAELGDSAVYLCASSTRTSGTATDTQYFGPGTRLTVL.

The chain is built from TRBV4-1 and TRBJ2-7, with 8 bases aligning to TRBD1. The trim removed 0 bases at V and 5 bases at J, leaving 12 bases unmatched. Germline V gene data show CDR1 as MGHRA and CDR2 as YSYEKL. The CDR3 runs to 17 residues. For the CDR3, the DNA is TGCGCCAGCAGCCAAGATCTAGGGAGGACAGGGAGGCACGAGCAGTACTTC. Protein: CASSQDLGRTGRHEQYF.

The chain couples TRBV5-1 to TRBJ2-5; D assignment may be TRBD1 or TRBD2 (6 bases each). Trimming left V 4 bases short and J 5 bases short, with 18 bases between. The germline gives CDR1 SGHRS, CDR2 YFSETQ. The CDR3 runs to 15 residues. CDR3 loop: CASSVPGHRGETQYF. The CDR3 bases are TGCGCCAGCAGCGTACCGGGACACCGGGGGGAGACCCAGTACTTC.

This clone showed up just once. The same CDR3 arises from other DNA sequences in this sample as well. The chain is built from TRBV7-3 and TRBJ2-3; D is perhaps TRBD1 or TRBD2 (5 bases each). CDR3 length equals 14 residues. V was clipped by 0 bases and J by 1 base, with 5 bases between them. Germline V CDR1 and CDR2: SGHTA, FQGTGA. CDR3 in amino acids: CASSLTGGTDTQYF. The CDR3, as DNA: TGTGCCAGCAGCTTAACGGGGGGCACAGATACGCAGTATTTT.

The chain employs TRBV7-9 and TRBJ2-3; 10 bases align to TRBD2. The CDR3 spans 18 residues. Germline V gene lookup returns CDR1 SEHNR and CDR2 FQNEAQ (reference sequence). Trimming cost V 7 bases and J 0 bases; bases outside gene matches: 13. CDR3 bases: TGTGCCAGCAACGGGAGAGGGAAAGCGGGAGGGAGCACAGATACGCAGTATTTT. As protein: CASNGRGKAGGSTDTQYF.

V usage is TRBV9 and J usage is TRBJ2-5; unclear D gene. The CDR3 length is 13 residues. The germline gives CDR1 SGDLS, CDR2 YYNGEE. V lost 4 bases, J lost 5 bases, and 12 bases lay in between. CDR3 residues: CASSKPSSETQYF. The CDR3 DNA sequence: TGTGCCAGCAGCAAACCTAGTTCCGAGACCCAGTACTTC.

The chain is built from TRBV28 and TRBJ2-2, with D possibly matching TRBD1 (5 bases). The CDR3 loop spans 15 amino acids. CDR1 is MDHEN, CDR2 SYDVKM, per germline. V was pared by 7 bases and J by 1 base, with 13 bases between. The CDR3 region has the DNA TGTGCCAGCATTCCTGGGGCAGAGAACACCGGGGAGCTGTTTTTT. Protein: CASIPGAENTGELFF.

This clone showed up just once. This chain uses TRBV7-9 with TRBJ1-1; weak D call: TRBD1 (5 bases). Trimming pared 10 bases from V and 7 bases from J, leaving 19 bases between. The CDR3 loop spans 13 amino acids. The germline V gene encodes CDR1 SEHNR and CDR2 FQNEAQ (reference sequence). The CDR3 region has the DNA TGTGCCACACTGGGGACGGGGCGGGGTGAAGCTTTCTTT. Translation: CATLGTGRGEAFF.

The rearrangement links TRBV6-1 to TRBJ1-4; no clear D gene. V lost 0 bases and J lost 7, with 12 bases in between. Germline V lookup: CDR1 MNHNS, CDR2 SASEGT. The CDR3 consists of 15 residues. The CDR3 DNA is TGTGCCAGCAGTGAAGCAATTAGGGCGGCTGAAAAACTGTTTTTT. Its protein is CASSEAIRAAEKLFF.